A single sample is the source of the 18 T cell receptor beta chains below, sequenced in a study of regulatory T cells in long-lasting Graves disease. Described time point: newly diagnosed GD, antithyroid drugs for less than 3 months. PBMC-derived RNA was used for the TCR library. For TCR beta, libraries came from iRepertoire HTBI primers and Arm-PCR of CDR3 regions. TCRdb passed the multiplex PCR reads through MiXCR, listing each CDR3 protein once. The sample has 350,000 to 500,000 distinct CDR3 sequences, approximately 15% seen once. The same sample was also used in a study of T cells in Graves' hyperthyroidism and ophthalmopathy.

The input for sequencing was peripheral blood mononuclear cells (PBMCs), taken at new diagnosis, from a patient treated with antithyroid drugs. These receptors all stem from a woman aged 50 to 65 with Graves disease.

The table lists this clonotype with many counts. The rearrangement uses TRBV20-1 and TRBJ2-5; 7 positions agree with TRBD2. With 4 bases clipped from V and 1 base from J, the junction kept 3 bases outside the gene matches. Germline CDR1 and CDR2: DFQATT and SNEGSKA (reference sequence). This CDR3 is 13 amino acids long. CDR3 DNA: TGCAGTGCTACGGGGACTACCCAAGAGACCCAGTACTTC. This translates into CSATGTTQETQYF.

This clonotype was counted between two and nine times. The chain combines TRBV20-1 with TRBJ2-1; maybe TRBD1 (5 bases). Germline assignment: CDR1 DFQATT and CDR2 SNEGSKA (reference sequence). Trimming removed 6 bases from V and 7 bases from J, with 16 bases in between. CDR3 size: 13 residues. The CDR3 sequence is CSAGPPGLNEQFF. The DNA of the CDR3 is TGCAGTGCGGGGCCTCCGGGCTTGAATGAGCAGTTCTTC.

V and J are TRBV2 and TRBJ2-7; 11 bases fit TRBD2. V lost 6 bases and J lost 4; bases outside the gene matches: 11. This CDR3 contains 16 residues. The germline V gene encodes CDR1 SNHLY and CDR2 FYNNEI. The CDR3 loop reads CASRDRLAGREYEQYF. Written as DNA, the CDR3 is TGTGCCAGCAGAGACAGACTAGCGGGAAGGGAGTACGAGCAGTACTTC. Combining the CDR3 with reference TRBV2 and TRBJ2-7 gives the whole variable domain EPEVTQTPSHQVTQMGQEVILRCVPISNHLYFYWYRQILGQKVEFLVSFYNNEISEKSEIFDDQFSVERPDGSNFTLKIRSTKLEDSAMYFCASRDRLAGREYEQYFGPGTRLTVT.

This chain uses TRBV7-2 with TRBJ1-5; D may be TRBD1 (5 bases). CDR3 size: 16 residues. The V end was cut by 5 bases, the J end by 6 bases, with 20 bases between. Germline V gives CDR1 SGHTA, CDR2 FQGNSA. This CDR3 is CASSPVRERGVQPQHF. The CDR3, as DNA: TGTGCCAGCAGCCCGGTCCGGGAACGAGGGGTTCAGCCCCAGCATTTT.

The CDR3 DNA is TGCAGCGTTGATCGCTCGCACGGCGAAAACTATGGCTACACCTTC. It yields the protein CSVDRSHGENYGYTF. The rearrangement links TRBV29-1 to TRBJ1-2; D unclear. Germline V gene lookup returns CDR1 SQVTM and CDR2 ANQGSEA. The germline V and J ends were trimmed by 3 bases and 2 bases, with 16 bases remaining between them. The CDR3 extends over 15 amino acids.

This clonotype was seen many times. The chain carries TRBV5-1 and TRBJ2-7, with 7 bases aligning to TRBD1. The V segment lost 4 bases and the J segment 1 base; nucleotides outside the gene matches: 11. The CDR3 runs to 16 residues. CDR1 is SGHRS, CDR2 YFSETQ, per germline. The CDR3 sequence is CASSAEGQTFSYEQYF. In DNA form, the CDR3 reads TGCGCCAGCAGCGCCGAGGGACAGACCTTTTCCTACGAGCAGTACTTC.

The chain employs TRBV28 and TRBJ2-5, with D possibly being TRBD1 (6 bases). Trimming shortened V by 3 bases and J by 5 bases, and 13 bases separated the two germline ends. CDR1 MDHEN and CDR2 SYDVKM come from the germline V gene. The CDR3 extends over 14 amino acids. CDR3 residues: CASSLVGAWETQYF. The CDR3 nucleotides are TGTGCCAGCAGTTTGGTGGGGGCTTGGGAGACCCAGTACTTC.

Regarding this clonotype: A much larger clone lies one base from this, so it may be a read error. Without the conserved terminal phenylalanine or tryptophan, this CDR3 likely stems from a read error. The V call is TRBV5-5, the J call TRBJ2-7; maybe TRBD1 (5 bases). V shed 0 bases and J shed 3 bases, with 7 bases lying between them. The germline V gene has CDR1 SGHKS and CDR2 YYEKEE (reference sequence). The length of the CDR3 is 13 residues. CDR3: CASSLGQYYEQYL. The CDR3 bases are TGTGCCAGCAGCTTGGGACAGTACTACGAGCAGTACTTG.

The table lists this clonotype with many counts. The chain uses TRBV12-3 or TRBV12-4 and TRBJ1-5, with D perhaps matching TRBD1 (5 bases). The CDR3 is made up of 13 amino acids. Trimming left V 6 bases short and J 5 bases short, with 11 bases between. The CDR3 DNA is TGTGCCAGCAGGCAAACAGGAGATCAGCCCCAGCATTTT. This translates into CASRQTGDQPQHF.

The gene calls are TRBV11-3 and TRBJ2-2; TRBD1 matches at 8 bases. Germline loops: CDR1 SGHNT, CDR2 YENEEA. The CDR3 consists of 15 residues. The V and J ends lost 5 bases and 6 bases, in that order; junction bases with no gene match: 8. The CDR3 DNA follows: TGTGCCAGCAGCCTCGGACAGGGTGGCGCCGGGGAGCTGTTTTTT. This codes for CASSLGQGGAGELFF.

This clonotype was recorded at least ten times. J is TRBJ1-1 and V is TRBV12-3 or TRBV12-4; D is ambiguous. The CDR3 contains 14 residues. Between the trimmed V and J ends, which lost 5 bases and 3 bases, there was a span of 13 bases. The chain's CDR3 is CASSPPPGYTEAFF. In DNA, the CDR3 is TGTGCCAGCAGTCCCCCCCCAGGTTACACTGAAGCTTTCTTT.

This clonotype was observed at least ten times. J is TRBJ2-2 and V is TRBV10-3, with 7 bases matching TRBD2. Trimming at V came to 4 bases and at J to 1 base, leaving 9 bases not matched to a gene. The germline V gene encodes CDR1 ENHRY and CDR2 SYGVKD. The CDR3 totals 17 residues. CDR3 sequence (DNA): TGTGCCATCAGTGTGGGATTTAGCGGGCAGAACACCGGGGAGCTGTTTTTT. Translation gives CAISVGFSGQNTGELFF.

A remark on this clonotype: A much larger clonotype is one base distant, so this may be a read error. V gene TRBV7-2 combines with J gene TRBJ2-3, with D perhaps matching TRBD1 (6 bases). Germline V gene sequence: CDR1 SGHTA, CDR2 FQGNSA. V dropped 5 bases and J dropped 6 bases, with 18 bases sitting between them. The CDR3 spans 15 residues. This CDR3 is CASSAGDTHEDTQYF. The CDR3 DNA reads as TGTGCCAGCAGCGCCGGGGACACCCACGAGGATACGCAGTATTTT.

This clonotype was observed many times. The chain carries TRBV9 and TRBJ1-2; a weak D match, TRBD1 (5 bases). The CDR3 is 15 residues long. V was cut by 0 bases and J by 8 bases, with 17 bases left in between. From germline, CDR1 is SGDLS and CDR2 YYNGEE. CDR3 residues: CASSVDGGLAGGYTF. The CDR3 bases are TGTGCCAGCAGCGTAGACGGGGGACTCGCGGGGGGCTACACCTTC. Full variable domain (missing parts from reference TRBV9 and TRBJ1-2): DSGVTQTPKHLITATGQRVTLRCSPRSGDLSVYWYQQSLDQGLQFLIQYYNGEERAKGNILERFSAQQFPDLHSELNLSSLELGDSALYFCASSVDGGLAGGYTFGSGTRLTVV.

The rearrangement joins TRBV6-1 to TRBJ1-5, with 8 nucleotides matching TRBD1. V lost 0 bases and J lost 3; bases outside the gene matches: 7. The CDR3 has 17 amino acids. Germline V lookup: CDR1 MNHNS, CDR2 SASEGT. The CDR3 region has the DNA TGTGCCAGCAGTGAAGCGTTAGGACAGGGTAACAATCAGCCCCAGCATTTT. This translates into CASSEALGQGNNQPQHF.

This clonotype was picked up a small number of times. The chain employs TRBV7-9 and TRBJ1-5; the match to TRBD1 covers 9 bases. Looked up from germline, CDR1 is SEHNR and CDR2 is FQNEAQ (reference sequence). The CDR3 spans 20 residues. The junction had 13 bases not matched to a gene; V was cut back by 1 base and J by 0 bases. The CDR3 DNA sequence: TGTGCCAGCAGCTTAGTCTACCCGGGACAGGGAACCTATAGCAATCAGCCCCAGCATTTT. As protein: CASSLVYPGQGTYSNQPQHF.

This clonotype was recorded once. CDR3 amino acids: CAIRSPRVNTIYF. CDR3 DNA sequence: TGTGCCATCAGATCGCCTCGGGTAAACACCATATATTTT. The rearrangement joins TRBV10-3 to TRBJ1-3; D gene unclear. Trimming shortened V by 6 bases and J by 6 bases, and 12 bases separated the two germline ends. The CDR3 extends over 13 amino acids. The germline V gene encodes CDR1 ENHRY and CDR2 SYGVKD.

J is TRBJ2-2 and V is TRBV12-3 or TRBV12-4, with TRBD1 matching 8 bases. After removal of 4 bases from V and 1 base from J, the junction contained 5 bases not matched to a gene. The CDR3 totals 16 residues. The CDR3 region has the DNA TGTGCCAGCAGTTATCCCGGGACAGGGAACACCGGGGAGCTGTTTTTT. This encodes CASSYPGTGNTGELFF.